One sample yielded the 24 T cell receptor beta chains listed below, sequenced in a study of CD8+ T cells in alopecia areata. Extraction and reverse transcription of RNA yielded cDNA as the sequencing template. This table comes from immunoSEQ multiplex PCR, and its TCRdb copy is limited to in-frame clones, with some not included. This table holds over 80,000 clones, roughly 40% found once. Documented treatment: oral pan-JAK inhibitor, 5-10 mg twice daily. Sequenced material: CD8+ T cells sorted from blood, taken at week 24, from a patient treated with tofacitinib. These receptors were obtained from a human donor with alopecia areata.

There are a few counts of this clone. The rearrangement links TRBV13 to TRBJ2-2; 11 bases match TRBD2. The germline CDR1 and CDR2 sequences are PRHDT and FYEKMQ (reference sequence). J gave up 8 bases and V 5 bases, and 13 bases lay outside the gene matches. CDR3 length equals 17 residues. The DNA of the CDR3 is TGTGCCAGCAGCGGAAGAACTAGCGGGAGAAGTAGTGGGGAGCTGTTTTTT. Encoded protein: CASSGRTSGRSSGELFF.

CDR3: CASSESLGLGRSMVSAQFF. For the CDR3, the DNA is TGTGCCAGCAGTGAAAGCCTGGGGCTCGGCCGATCTATGGTCTCGGCCCAGTTCTTC. The gene calls are TRBV2 and TRBJ2-1, with a possible D match to TRBD1 (5 bases). Trimming took off 2 bases at V and 13 bases at J, with 33 bases between the two ends. The CDR3 consists of 19 residues. Germline V gives CDR1 SNHLY, CDR2 FYNNEI.

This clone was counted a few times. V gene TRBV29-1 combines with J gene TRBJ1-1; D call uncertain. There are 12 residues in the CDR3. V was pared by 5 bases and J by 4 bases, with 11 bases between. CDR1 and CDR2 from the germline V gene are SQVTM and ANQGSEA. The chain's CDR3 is CSVRFAGTEAFF. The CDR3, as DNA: TGCAGCGTTAGATTCGCGGGCACTGAAGCTTTCTTT. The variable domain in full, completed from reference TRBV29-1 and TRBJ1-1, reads SAVISQKPSRDICQRGTSLTIQCQVDSQVTMMFWYRQQPGQSLTLIATANQGSEATYESGFVIDKFPISRPNLTFSTLTVSNMSPEDSSIYLCSVRFAGTEAFFGQGTRLTVV.

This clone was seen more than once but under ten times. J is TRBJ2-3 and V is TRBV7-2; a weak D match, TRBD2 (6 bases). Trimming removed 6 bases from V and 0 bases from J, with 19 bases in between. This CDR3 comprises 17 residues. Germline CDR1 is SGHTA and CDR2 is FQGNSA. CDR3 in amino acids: CASRRITGGTSTDTQYF. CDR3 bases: TGTGCCAGCAGACGAATCACCGGCGGGACCAGCACAGATACGCAGTATTTT.

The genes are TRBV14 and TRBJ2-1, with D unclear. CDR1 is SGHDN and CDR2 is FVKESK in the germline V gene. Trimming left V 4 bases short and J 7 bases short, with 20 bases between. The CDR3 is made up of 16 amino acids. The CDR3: CASSPFILSTWNEQFF. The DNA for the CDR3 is TGTGCCAGCAGCCCCTTCATCCTCTCCACCTGGAATGAGCAGTTCTTC.

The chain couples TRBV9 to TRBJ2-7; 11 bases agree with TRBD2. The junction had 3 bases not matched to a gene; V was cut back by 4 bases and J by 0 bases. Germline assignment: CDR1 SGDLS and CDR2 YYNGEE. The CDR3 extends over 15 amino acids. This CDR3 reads CASSPTSGSSYEQYF. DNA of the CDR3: TGTGCCAGCAGCCCAACTAGCGGGAGCTCCTACGAGCAGTACTTC.

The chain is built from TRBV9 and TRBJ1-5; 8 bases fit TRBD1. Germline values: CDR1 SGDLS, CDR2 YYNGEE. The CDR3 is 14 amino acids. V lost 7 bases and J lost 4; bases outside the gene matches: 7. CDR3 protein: CASGGQGANQPQHF. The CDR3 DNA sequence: TGTGCCAGCGGAGGTCAGGGGGCAAATCAGCCCCAGCATTTT.

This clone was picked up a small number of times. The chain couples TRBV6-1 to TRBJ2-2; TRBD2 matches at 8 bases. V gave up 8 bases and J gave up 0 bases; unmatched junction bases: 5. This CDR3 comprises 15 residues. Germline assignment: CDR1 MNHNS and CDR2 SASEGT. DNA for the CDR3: TGTGCCAGCCCGGGAGGGGGGCCGAACACCGGGGAGCTGTTTTTT. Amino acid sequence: CASPGGGPNTGELFF.

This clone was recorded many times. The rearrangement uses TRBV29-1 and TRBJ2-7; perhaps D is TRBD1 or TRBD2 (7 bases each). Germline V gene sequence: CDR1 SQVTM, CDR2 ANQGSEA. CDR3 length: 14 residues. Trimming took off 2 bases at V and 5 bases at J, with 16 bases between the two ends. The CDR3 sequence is CSVENGRGGNEQYF. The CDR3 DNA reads TGCAGCGTTGAAAATGGCAGGGGGGGCAACGAGCAGTACTTC.

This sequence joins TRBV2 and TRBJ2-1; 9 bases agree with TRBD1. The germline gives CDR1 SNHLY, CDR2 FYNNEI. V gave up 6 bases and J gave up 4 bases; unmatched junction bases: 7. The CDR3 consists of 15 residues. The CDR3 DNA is TGTGCCAGCAGGACCGGGACAGGGAATTACAATGAGCAGTTCTTC. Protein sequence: CASRTGTGNYNEQFF.

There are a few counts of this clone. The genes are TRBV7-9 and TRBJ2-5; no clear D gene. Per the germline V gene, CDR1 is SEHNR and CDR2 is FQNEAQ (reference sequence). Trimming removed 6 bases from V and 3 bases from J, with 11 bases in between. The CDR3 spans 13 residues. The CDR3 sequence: CASSPQLKETQYF. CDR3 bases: TGTGCCAGCAGTCCTCAGCTGAAAGAGACCCAGTACTTC.

CDR3: CASSLQTGISTDTQYF. For the CDR3, the DNA is TGCGCCAGCAGCTTGCAGACAGGAATTAGCACAGATACGCAGTATTTT. The J gene is TRBJ2-3, the V gene TRBV5-1; possible D gene TRBD1, 6 bases. CDR1 is SGHRS, CDR2 YFSETQ, per germline. The CDR3 covers 16 residues. V shed 1 base and J shed 0 bases, with 12 bases lying between them.

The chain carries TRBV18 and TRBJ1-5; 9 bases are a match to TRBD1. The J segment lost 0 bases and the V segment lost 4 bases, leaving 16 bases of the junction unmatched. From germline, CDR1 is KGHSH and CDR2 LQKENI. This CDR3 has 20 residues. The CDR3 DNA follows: TGTGCCAGCTCACTCTCGATGATGGACAGGGGAATCGATAGCAATCAGCCCCAGCATTTT. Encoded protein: CASSLSMMDRGIDSNQPQHF.

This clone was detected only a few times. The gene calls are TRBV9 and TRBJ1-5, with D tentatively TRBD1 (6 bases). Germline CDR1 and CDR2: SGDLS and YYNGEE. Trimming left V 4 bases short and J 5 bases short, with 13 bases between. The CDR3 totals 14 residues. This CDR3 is CASSPGSGDQPQHF. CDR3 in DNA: TGTGCCAGCAGCCCTGGGTCAGGGGATCAGCCCCAGCATTTT.

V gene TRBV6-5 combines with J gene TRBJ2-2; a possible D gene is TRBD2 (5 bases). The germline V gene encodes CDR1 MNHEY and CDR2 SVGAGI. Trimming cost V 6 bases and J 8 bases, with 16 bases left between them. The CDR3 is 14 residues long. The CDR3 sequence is CASSLGLMQGELFF. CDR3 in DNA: TGTGCCAGCAGCCTCGGACTGATGCAGGGGGAGCTGTTTTTT.

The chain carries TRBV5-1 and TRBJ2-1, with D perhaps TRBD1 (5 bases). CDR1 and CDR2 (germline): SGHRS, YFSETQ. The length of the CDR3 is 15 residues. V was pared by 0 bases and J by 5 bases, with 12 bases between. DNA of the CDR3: TGCGCCAGCAGCTTGGGGTCCAGGGAACACAATGAGCAGTTCTTC. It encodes CASSLGSREHNEQFF.

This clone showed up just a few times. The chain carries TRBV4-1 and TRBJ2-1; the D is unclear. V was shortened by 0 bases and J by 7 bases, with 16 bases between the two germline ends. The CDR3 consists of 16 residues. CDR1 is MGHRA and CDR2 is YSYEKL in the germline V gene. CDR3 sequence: CASSQDRMDAANEQFF. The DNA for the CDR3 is TGCGCCAGCAGCCAAGATCGGATGGACGCGGCAAATGAGCAGTTCTTC.

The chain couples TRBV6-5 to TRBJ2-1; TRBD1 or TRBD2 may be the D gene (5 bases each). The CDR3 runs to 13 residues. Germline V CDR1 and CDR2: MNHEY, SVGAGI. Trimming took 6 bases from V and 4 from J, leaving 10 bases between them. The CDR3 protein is CASSLGVYNEQFF. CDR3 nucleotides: TGTGCCAGCAGCCTGGGGGTTTACAATGAGCAGTTCTTC.

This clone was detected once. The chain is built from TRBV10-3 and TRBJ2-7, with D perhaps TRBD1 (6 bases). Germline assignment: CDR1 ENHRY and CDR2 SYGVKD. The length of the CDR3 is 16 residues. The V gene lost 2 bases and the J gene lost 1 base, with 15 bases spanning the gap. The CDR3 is CAISELTGKLSYEQYF. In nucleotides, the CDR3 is TGTGCCATCAGTGAGCTTACAGGGAAGCTATCCTACGAGCAGTACTTC.

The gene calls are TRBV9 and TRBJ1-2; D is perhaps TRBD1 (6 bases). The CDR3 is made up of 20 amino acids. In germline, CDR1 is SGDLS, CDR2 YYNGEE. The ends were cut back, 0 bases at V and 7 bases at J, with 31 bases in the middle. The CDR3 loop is CASSVGAPGTIEPLMAGYTF. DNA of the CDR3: TGTGCCAGCAGCGTAGGGGCTCCCGGGACAATCGAGCCCTTGATGGCTGGCTACACCTTC.

CDR3 amino acids: CASSPAVDTEAFF. In DNA, the CDR3 is TGTGCCAGCAGCCCGGCAGTCGACACTGAAGCTTTCTTT. The rearrangement links TRBV4-2 to TRBJ1-1; D is undetermined. The CDR3 is 13 residues long. The germline CDR1 and CDR2 sequences are LGHNA and YNFKEQ. V was cut by 4 bases and J by 3 bases, with 9 bases left in between.

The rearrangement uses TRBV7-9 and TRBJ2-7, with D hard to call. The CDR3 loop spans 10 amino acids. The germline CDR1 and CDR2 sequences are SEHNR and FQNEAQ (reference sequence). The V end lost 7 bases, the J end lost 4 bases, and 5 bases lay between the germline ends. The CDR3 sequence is CASTRYEQYF. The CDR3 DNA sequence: TGTGCCAGCACCAGGTACGAGCAGTACTTC.

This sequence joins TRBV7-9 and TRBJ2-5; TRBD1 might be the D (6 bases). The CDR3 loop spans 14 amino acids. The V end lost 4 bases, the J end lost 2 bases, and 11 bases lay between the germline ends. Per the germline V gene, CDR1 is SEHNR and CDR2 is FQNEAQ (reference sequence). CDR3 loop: CASSSSRGQETQYF. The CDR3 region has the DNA TGTGCCAGCAGCTCCAGCAGGGGACAAGAGACCCAGTACTTC.

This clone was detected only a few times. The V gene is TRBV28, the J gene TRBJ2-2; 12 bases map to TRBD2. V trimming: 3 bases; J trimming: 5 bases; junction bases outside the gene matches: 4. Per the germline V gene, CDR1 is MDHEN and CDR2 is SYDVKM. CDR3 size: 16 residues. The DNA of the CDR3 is TGTGCCAGCAGTTTGGTCCTAGCGGGAGGGACCGGGGAGCTGTTTTTT. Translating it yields CASSLVLAGGTGELFF.